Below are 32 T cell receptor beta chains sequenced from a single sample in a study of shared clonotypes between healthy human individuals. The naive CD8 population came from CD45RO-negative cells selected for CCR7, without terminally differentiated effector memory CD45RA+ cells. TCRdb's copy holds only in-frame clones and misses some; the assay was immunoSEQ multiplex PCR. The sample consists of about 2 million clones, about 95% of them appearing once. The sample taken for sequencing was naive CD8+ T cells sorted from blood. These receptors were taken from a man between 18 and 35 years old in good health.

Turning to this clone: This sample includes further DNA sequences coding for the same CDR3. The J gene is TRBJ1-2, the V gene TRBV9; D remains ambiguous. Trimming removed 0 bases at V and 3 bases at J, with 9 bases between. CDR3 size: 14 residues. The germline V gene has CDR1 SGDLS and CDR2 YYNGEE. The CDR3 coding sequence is TGTGCCAGCAGCGTAGGTCCAGGAGACTATGGCTACACCTTC. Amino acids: CASSVGPGDYGYTF.

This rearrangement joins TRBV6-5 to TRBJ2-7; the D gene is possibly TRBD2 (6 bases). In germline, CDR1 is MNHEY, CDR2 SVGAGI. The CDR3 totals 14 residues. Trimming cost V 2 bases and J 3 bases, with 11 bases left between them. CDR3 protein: CASSYGISGYEQYF. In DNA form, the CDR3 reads TGTGCCAGCAGTTACGGTATTAGCGGCTACGAGCAGTACTTC.

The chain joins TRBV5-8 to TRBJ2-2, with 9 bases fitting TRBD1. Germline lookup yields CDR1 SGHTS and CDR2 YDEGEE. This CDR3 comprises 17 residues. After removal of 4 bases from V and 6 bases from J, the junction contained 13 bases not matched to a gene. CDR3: CASSRDRDREDPGELFF. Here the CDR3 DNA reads TGTGCCAGCAGCCGAGACCGGGACAGGGAGGACCCCGGGGAGCTGTTTTTT.

The CDR3 region has the DNA TGTGCCAGCAGTGAAGTTCCGGGGGGGTCTAACACCGGGGAGCTGTTTTTT. Translated: CASSEVPGGSNTGELFF. This rearrangement joins TRBV2 to TRBJ2-2; 8 nucleotides match TRBD2. V lost 1 base and J lost 2; bases outside the gene matches: 6. Germline V CDR1 and CDR2: SNHLY, FYNNEI. This CDR3 spans 17 amino acids. Drawing the rest from reference TRBV2 and TRBJ2-2, the complete variable domain is EPEVTQTPSHQVTQMGQEVILRCVPISNHLYFYWYRQILGQKVEFLVSFYNNEISEKSEIFDDQFSVERPDGSNFTLKIRSTKLEDSAMYFCASSEVPGGSNTGELFFGEGSRLTVL.

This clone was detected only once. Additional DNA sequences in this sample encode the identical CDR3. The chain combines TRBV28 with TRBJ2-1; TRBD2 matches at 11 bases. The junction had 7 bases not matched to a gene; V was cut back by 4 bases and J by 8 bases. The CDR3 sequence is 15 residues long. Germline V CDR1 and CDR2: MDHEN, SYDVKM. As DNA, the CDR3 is TGTGCCAGCAGTTCCCTAGCGGGGGGCCTCCATGAGCAGTTCTTC. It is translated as CASSSLAGGLHEQFF.

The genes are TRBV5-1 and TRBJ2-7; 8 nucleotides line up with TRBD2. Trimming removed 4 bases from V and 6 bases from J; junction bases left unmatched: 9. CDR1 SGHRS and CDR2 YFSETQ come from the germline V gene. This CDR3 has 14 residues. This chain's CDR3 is CASSTRGLGSEQYF. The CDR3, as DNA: TGCGCCAGCAGCACCAGGGGACTAGGCTCCGAGCAGTACTTC.

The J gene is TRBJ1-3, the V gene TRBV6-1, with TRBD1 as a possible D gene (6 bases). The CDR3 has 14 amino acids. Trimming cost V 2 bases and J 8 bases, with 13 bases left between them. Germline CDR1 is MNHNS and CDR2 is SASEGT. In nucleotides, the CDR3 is TGTGCCAGCAGTGAAAGCACAGGGTTTTACACCATATATTTT. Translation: CASSESTGFYTIYF.

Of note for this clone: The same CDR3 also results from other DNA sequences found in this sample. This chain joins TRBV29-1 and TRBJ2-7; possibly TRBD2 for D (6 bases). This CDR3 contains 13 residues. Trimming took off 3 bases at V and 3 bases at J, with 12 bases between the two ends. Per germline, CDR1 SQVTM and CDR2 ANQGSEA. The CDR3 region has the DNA TGCAGCGTTGACAGTGGGGGAGGCTACGAGCAGTACTTC. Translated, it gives CSVDSGGGYEQYF.

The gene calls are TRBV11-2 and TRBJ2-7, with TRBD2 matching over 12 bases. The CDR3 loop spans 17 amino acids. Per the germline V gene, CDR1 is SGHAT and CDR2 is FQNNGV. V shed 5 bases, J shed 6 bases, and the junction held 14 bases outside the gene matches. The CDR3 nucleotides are TGTGCCAGCAGCCCGCACGCAGGACTAGCGGGATTCTTCGAGCAGTACTTC. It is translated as CASSPHAGLAGFFEQYF.

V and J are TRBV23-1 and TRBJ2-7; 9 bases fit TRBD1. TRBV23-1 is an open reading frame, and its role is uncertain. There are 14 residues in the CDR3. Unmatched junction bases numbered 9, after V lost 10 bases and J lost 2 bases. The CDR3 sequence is CATWGRQGAYEQYF. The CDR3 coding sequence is TGCGCCACCTGGGGGAGACAGGGGGCCTACGAGCAGTACTTC.

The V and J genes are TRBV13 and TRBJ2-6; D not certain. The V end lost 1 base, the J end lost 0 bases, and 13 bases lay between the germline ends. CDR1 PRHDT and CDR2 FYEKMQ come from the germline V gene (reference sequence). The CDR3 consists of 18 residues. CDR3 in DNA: TGTGCCAGCAGCTTAGCGGGCAGGACGAGCTCTGGGGCCAACGTCCTGACTTTC. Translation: CASSLAGRTSSGANVLTF. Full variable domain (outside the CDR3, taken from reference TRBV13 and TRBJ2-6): AAGVIQSPRHLIKEKRETATLKCYPIPRHDTVYWYQQGPGQDPQFLISFYEKMQSDKGSIPDRFSAQQFSDYHSELNMSSLELGDSALYFCASSLAGRTSSGANVLTFGAGSRLTVL.

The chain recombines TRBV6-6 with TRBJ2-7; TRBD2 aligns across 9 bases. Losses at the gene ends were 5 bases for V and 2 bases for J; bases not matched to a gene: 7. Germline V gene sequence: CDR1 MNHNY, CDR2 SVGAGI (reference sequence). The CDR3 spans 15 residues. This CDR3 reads CASSTLTSGTYEQYF. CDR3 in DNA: TGTGCCAGCAGTACCCTGACTAGCGGAACCTACGAGCAGTACTTC.

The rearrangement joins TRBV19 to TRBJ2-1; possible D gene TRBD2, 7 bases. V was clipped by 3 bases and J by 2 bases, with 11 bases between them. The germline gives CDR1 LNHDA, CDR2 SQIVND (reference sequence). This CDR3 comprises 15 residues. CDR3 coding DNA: TGTGCCAGTAGTATCTGGGGGGGCGCCTACAATGAGCAGTTCTTC. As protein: CASSIWGGAYNEQFF.

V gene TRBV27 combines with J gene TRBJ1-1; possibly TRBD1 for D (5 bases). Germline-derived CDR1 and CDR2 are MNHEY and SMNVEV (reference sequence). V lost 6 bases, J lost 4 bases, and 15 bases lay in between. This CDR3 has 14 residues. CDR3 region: CASRLGRGGTEAFF. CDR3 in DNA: TGTGCCAGCAGACTGGGACGGGGGGGCACTGAAGCTTTCTTT.

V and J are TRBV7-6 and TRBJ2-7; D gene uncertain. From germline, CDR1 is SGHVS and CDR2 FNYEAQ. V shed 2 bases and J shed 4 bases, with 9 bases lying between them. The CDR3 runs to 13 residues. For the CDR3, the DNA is TGTGCCAGCAGCTTATCCGCCGGTTACGAGCAGTACTTC. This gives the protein CASSLSAGYEQYF.

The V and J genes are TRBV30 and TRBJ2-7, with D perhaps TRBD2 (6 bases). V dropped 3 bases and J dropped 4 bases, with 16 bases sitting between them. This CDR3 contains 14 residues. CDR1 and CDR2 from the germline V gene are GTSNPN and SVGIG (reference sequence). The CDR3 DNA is TGTGCCTGGAGCTTTCCGGGGGACCCATACGAGCAGTACTTC. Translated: CAWSFPGDPYEQYF.

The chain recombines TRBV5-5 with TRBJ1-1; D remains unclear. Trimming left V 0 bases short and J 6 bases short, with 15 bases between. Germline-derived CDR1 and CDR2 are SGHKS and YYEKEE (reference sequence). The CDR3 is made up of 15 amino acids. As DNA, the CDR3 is TGTGCCAGCAGCTTGGAGGGAAGAACGGGGTCTGAAGCTTTCTTT. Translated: CASSLEGRTGSEAFF.

The CDR3 DNA sequence: TGTGCCAGCAGCGTGACTAGCGGCCTCTCCTACGAGCAGTACTTC. Its protein product is CASSVTSGLSYEQYF. The chain employs TRBV9 and TRBJ2-7; 9 nucleotides align to TRBD2. This CDR3 spans 15 amino acids. Trimming cost V 2 bases and J 0 bases; bases outside gene matches: 3. Germline V gives CDR1 SGDLS, CDR2 YYNGEE.

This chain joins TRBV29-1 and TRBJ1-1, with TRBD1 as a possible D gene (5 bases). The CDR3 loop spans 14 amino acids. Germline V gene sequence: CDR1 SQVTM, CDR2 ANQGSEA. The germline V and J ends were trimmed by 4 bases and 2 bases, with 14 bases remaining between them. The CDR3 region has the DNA TGCAGCGTTGTTGGTGGCAGGGTCAACACTGAAGCTTTCTTT. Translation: CSVVGGRVNTEAFF.

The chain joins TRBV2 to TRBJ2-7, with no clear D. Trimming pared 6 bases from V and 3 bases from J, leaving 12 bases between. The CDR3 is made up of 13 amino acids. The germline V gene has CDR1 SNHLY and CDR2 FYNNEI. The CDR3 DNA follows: TGTGCCAGCAGGGCAAGGACGGACTACGAGCAGTACTTC. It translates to CASRARTDYEQYF. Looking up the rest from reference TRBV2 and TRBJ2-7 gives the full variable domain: EPEVTQTPSHQVTQMGQEVILRCVPISNHLYFYWYRQILGQKVEFLVSFYNNEISEKSEIFDDQFSVERPDGSNFTLKIRSTKLEDSAMYFCASRARTDYEQYFGPGTRLTVT.

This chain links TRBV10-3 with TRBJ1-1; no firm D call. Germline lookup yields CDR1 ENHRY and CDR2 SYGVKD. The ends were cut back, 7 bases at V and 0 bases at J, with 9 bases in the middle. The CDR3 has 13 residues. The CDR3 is CAIKEGMNTEAFF. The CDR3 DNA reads TGTGCCATCAAGGAGGGAATGAACACTGAAGCTTTCTTT.

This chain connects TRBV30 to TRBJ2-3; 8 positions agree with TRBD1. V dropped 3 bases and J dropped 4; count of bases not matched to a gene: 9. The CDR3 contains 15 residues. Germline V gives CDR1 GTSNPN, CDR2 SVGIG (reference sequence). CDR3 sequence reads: CAWRGIGTGPDTQYF. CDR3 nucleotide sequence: TGTGCCTGGAGGGGGATCGGGACAGGTCCAGATACGCAGTATTTT.

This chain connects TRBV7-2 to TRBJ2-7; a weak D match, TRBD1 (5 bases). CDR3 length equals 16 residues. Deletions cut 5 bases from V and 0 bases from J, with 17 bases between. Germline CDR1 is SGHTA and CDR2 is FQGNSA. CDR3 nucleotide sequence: TGTGCCAGCAGCCTAGAAGCAGGGTGGAGCTCCTACGAGCAGTACTTC. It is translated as CASSLEAGWSSYEQYF.

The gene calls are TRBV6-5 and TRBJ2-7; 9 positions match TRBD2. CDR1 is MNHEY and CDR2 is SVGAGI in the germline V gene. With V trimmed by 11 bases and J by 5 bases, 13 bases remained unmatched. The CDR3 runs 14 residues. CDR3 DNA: TGTGCCTCCAGTTACGGCGGGGGGGAAGACGAGCAGTACTTC. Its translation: CASSYGGGEDEQYF.

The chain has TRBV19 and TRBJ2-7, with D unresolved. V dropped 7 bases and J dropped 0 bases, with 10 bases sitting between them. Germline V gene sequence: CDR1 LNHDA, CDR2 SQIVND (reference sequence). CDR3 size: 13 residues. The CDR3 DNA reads TGTGCCAGTAACCCTATCGGCTCCTACGAGCAGTACTTC. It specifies CASNPIGSYEQYF.

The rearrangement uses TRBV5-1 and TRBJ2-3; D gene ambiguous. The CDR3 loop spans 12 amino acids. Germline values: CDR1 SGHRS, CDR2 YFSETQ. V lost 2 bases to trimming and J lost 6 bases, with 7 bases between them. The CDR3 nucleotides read TGCGCCAGCAGCTTCTCAGAGGATACGCAGTATTTT. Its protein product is CASSFSEDTQYF.

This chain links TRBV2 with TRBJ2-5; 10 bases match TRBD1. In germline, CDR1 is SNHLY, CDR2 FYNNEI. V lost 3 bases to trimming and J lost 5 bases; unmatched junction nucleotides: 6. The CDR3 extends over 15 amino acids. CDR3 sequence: CASSDQRQGAETQYF. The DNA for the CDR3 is TGTGCCAGCAGTGACCAAAGACAGGGGGCGGAGACCCAGTACTTC.

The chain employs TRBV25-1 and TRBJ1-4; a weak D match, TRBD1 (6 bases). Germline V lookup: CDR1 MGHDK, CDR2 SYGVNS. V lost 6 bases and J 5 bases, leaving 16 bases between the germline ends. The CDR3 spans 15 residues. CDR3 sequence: CASSPEGGANEKLFF. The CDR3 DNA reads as TGTGCCAGCAGCCCCGAGGGGGGGGCGAATGAAAAACTGTTTTTT.

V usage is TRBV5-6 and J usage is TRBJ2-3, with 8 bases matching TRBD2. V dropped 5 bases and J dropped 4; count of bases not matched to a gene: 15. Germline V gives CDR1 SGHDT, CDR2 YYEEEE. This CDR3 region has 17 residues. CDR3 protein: CASRYDTSGGPADTQYF. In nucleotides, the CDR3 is TGTGCCAGCAGATACGACACCTCGGGGGGGCCCGCAGATACGCAGTATTTT.

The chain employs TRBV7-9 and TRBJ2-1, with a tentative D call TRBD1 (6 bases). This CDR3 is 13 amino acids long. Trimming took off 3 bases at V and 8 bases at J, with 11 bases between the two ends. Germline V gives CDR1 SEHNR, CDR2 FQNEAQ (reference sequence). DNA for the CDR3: TGTGCCAGCAGCTTGGACAGCCGCTATGAGCAGTTCTTC. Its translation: CASSLDSRYEQFF.

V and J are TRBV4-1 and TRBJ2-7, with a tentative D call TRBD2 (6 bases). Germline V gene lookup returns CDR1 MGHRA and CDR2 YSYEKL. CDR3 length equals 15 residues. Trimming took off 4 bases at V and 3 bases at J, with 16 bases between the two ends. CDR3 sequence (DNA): TGCGCCAGCAGCCTTCAGGAGGGGTGGAACTACGAGCAGTACTTC. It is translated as CASSLQEGWNYEQYF.

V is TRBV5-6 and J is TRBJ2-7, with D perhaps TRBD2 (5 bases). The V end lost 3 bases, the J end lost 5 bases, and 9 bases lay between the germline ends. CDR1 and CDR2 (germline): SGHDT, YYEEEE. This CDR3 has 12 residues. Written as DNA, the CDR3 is TGTGCCAGCAGCTCGGGGATCGACGAGCAGTACTTC. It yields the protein CASSSGIDEQYF. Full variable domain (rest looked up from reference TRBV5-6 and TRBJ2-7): DAGVTQSPTHLIKTRGQQVTLRCSPKSGHDTVSWYQQALGQGPQFIFQYYEEEERQRGNFPDRFSGHQFPNYSSELNVNALLLGDSALYLCASSSGIDEQYFGPGTRLTVT.